This T cell receptor (beta chain) was documented in a study of PD-L1 blockade in urothelial cancer (TCRdb year 2017). In the study overall: Every patient began therapy at some point between 2013 and 2015 and was given atezolizumab 1,200 mg intravenously every 3 weeks. About 90% of the roughly 29 patients were males with bladder-origin urothelial cancer, and about two thirds of the roughly 30 reported a prior smoking history. An ECOG performance status of 0 or 1 was recorded for the patients, and 0 to 3 prior chemotherapy regimens had been received by the patients. Blood samples were analyzed 3 weeks after the start of treatment (second dose) and 6 weeks after the start of treatment. Blood samples gave a median of around 130,000 T cells and 83,000 or so unique TCRs, with a median clonality of approximately 0.08. The study, an exploratory multi-omic analysis, examined somatic, immune and clinical correlates of response to PD-L1 blockade with atezolizumab in urothelial cancer. Pretreatment tumor samples and matched peripheral blood, collected serially before and after atezolizumab treatment, underwent TCR sequencing. Durable clinical benefit meant progression-free survival longer than 6 months, and TCR features were also tested against progression-free and overall survival. In the same patients who had TCR sequencing, pretreatment tumors also underwent whole exome sequencing and RNA sequencing. Durable clinical benefit was achieved by nine patients and was not achieved by 20 patients. Twenty-nine patients had pretreatment blood TCR-seq, around 25 had at least one posttreatment blood collection, and around 25 had tumor TCR-seq.

From its cysteine to its phenylalanine, the CDR3 spans 15 amino acids. Just the 45-base CDR3 DNA is kept, in frame starting at base 1. The junction shows trimming of 0 bases on V and 7 bases on J, plus 13 bases between the germline ends. According to the germline V gene, CDR1 reads MNHEY and CDR2 reads SVGAGI. Synthetic TCR analog templates were spiked into each PCR to estimate absolute template abundance from read counts. The immunoSEQ assay was used to amplify TCRbeta CDR3 regions from genomic DNA with bias-controlled V and J gene primers. Sequencing of rearranged TCRbeta segments was performed at approximately 20X coverage. On the authors' methods: Sequencing errors were corrected by clustering, and CDR3s were annotated against IMGT so that V, D and J genes could be assigned. Only productive TCRbeta rearrangements were used in downstream analyses, excluding out-of-frame or stop-codon sequences. To compute clonality, Shannon entropy was normalized by the log of the number of unique productive sequences and then subtracted from one. Fisher's exact test with Benjamini-Hochberg correction, using a cutoff of adjusted p below 0.01, was how clones that differed between time points or between blood and tumor were identified. In TCRdb, the immuneACCESS table is reduced to in-frame sequences with V and J assigned. These tables do not hold every clone; where another copy was compared, an unresolved V gene accounts for under half, and the others remain unexplained. That table gives V, J and clone size, and the DNA gave D and trimming. Present in this sample are roughly 40,000 clones, approximately 89% of which were seen just once. Over 9% of the sample goes to the ten largest clones.

On this clone itself: Its antigen remains unidentified. The input lacks base qualities; no much larger clone sits a single base away.

Points the paper makes about the study in general: Small sample size (n of about 30) and many exploratory analyses mean the results are intended to be hypothesis-generating. Improved progression-free and overall survival was found to be associated with pretreatment peripheral blood TCR clonality below the median. Patients with durable benefit showed greater expansion of tumor-associated TCR clones in peripheral blood 3 weeks after starting treatment (n = 22, p = 0.022).

The time point label on this specimen signifies: pretreatment peripheral blood. The cohort included about 30 patients with locally advanced or metastatic urothelial carcinoma who were treated at Memorial Sloan Kettering on a trial protocol. Peripheral blood mononuclear cells were collected pretreatment and during treatment, at between 1 and 8 total time points per patient. The Qiagen DNeasy Blood extraction kit was used to purify genomic DNA from total PBMCs and tumor samples. PBMCs were collected pretreatment and during treatment and were isolated and stored as previously described. The TCR sequence derives from a woman in her fifties or sixties with urothelial cancer. The sequenced sample was PBMCs, obtained around atezolizumab (anti-PD-L1) treatment. The rearrangement combines TRBV6-5 with TRBJ2-1, with a weak D call of TRBD2 (6 bases match). The nucleotides read TGTGCCAGCAGTTACTCGTTCCGGGAGTCGAATGAGCAGTTCTTC. It codes for CASSYSFRESNEQFF.